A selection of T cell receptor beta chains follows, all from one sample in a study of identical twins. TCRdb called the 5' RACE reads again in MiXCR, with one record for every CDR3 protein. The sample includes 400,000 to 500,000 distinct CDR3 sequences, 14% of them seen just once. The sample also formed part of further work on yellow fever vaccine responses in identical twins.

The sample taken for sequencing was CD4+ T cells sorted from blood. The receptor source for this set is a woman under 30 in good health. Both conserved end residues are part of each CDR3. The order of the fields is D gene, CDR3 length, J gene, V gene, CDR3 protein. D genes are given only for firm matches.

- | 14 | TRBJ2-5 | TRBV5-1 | CASSPSTSRETQYF
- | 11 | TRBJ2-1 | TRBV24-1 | CATERYNEQFF
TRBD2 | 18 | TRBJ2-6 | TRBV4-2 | CASSLLAGRGSGANVLTF
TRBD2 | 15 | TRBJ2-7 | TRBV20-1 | CSAGGLAGRGGEQYF
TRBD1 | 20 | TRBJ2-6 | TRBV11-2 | CASNKLGRDRAPSGANVLTF
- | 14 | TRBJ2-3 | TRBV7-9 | CASSISTGSDTQYF
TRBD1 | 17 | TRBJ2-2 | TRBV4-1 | CASSRTGQGYDTGELFF
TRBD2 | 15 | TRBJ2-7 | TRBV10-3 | CAISDSREGVGEQYF
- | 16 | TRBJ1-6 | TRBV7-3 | CASSLQGRTTGSPLHF
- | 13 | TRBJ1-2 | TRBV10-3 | CAITKDSNYGYTF
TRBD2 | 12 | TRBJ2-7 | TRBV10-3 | CAIASTSAEQYF
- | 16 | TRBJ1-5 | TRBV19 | CASSRFAGYSNQPQHF
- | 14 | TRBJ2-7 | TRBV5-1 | CASSLEKSGYEQYF
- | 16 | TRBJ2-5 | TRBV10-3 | CAISERLQDRPETQYF
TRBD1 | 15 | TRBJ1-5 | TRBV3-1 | CASSHGDRDSQPQHF
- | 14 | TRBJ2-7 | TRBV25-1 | CASSIGSNSYEQYF
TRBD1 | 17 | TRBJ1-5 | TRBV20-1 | CSASLDAQGQSNQPQHF
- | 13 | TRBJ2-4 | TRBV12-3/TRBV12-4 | CASSSNGVNIQYF
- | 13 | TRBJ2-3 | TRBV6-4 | CASSGTHTDTQYF
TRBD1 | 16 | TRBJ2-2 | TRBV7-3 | CASSLDRASSTGELFF
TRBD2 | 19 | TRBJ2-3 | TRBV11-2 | CASSFFGTSGSTSTDTQYF
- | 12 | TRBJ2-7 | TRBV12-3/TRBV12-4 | CASSPGSLEQYF
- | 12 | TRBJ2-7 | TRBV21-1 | CASSKFRYEQYF
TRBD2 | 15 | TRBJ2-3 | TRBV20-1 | CSAMARGGSTDTQYF
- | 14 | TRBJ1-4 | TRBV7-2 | CASSFFTGSEKLFF
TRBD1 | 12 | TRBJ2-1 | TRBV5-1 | CASSLEGQGQFF
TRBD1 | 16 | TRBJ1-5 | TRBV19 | CASSVIQGAGNQPQHF